The 27 T cell receptor beta chains given below trace back to one sample, sequenced in a study of shared clonotypes between healthy human individuals. Clones were sequenced by immunoSEQ multiplex PCR, and TCRdb holds only the in-frame ones, with some missing. The sample lists roughly 500,000 clones, roughly 95% occurring once. The sample was naive CD4+ T cells sorted from blood. Subset denoted: CD45RA+ positively selected. These receptor sequences come from a woman aged 25-40 years in good health.

This clone was seen only once. The chain is built from TRBV5-1 and TRBJ1-2; possibly TRBD1 for D (5 bases). The CDR3 consists of 17 residues. The V end lost 0 bases, the J end lost 4 bases, and 19 bases lay between the germline ends. CDR1 and CDR2 from the germline V gene are SGHRS and YFSETQ. The DNA of the CDR3 is TGCGCCAGCAGCTTGGGACAGCTCCGAACCCCTTCCTATGGCTACACCTTC. It is translated as CASSLGQLRTPSYGYTF.

CDR3 region: CASSIFREVEQYF. The CDR3 coding sequence is TGTGCCAGTAGTATATTCCGGGAGGTCGAGCAGTACTTC. The chain is built from TRBV19 and TRBJ2-7; TRBD2 matches 7 bases. Germline assignment: CDR1 LNHDA and CDR2 SQIVND (reference sequence). The CDR3 runs to 13 residues. With V trimmed by 2 bases and J by 6 bases, 4 bases remained unmatched.

This chain joins TRBV5-1 and TRBJ2-7, with D possibly being TRBD1 or TRBD2 (5 bases each). Trimming stripped 4 bases from V and 7 bases from J, with 18 bases between. Germline V gives CDR1 SGHRS, CDR2 YFSETQ. The CDR3 covers 14 residues. CDR3 in amino acids: CASSPGAPFEEQYF. CDR3 sequence (DNA): TGCGCCAGCAGCCCCGGGGCTCCCTTCGAGGAGCAGTACTTC.

CDR3 sequence (DNA): TGTGCCATCAGTGAGTCAGTCGCTAGCACAGATACGCAGTATTTT. Amino acid sequence: CAISESVASTDTQYF. The V call is TRBV10-3, the J call TRBJ2-3; no definite D call. Deletions cut 0 bases from V and 0 bases from J, with 7 bases between. From germline, CDR1 is ENHRY and CDR2 SYGVKD. This CDR3 contains 15 residues.

V gene TRBV28 combines with J gene TRBJ2-5; 12 nucleotides match TRBD1. V shed 7 bases, J shed 5 bases, and the junction held 5 bases outside the gene matches. Germline V gene sequence: CDR1 MDHEN, CDR2 SYDVKM. This CDR3 is 14 amino acids long. CDR3 sequence reads: CASIPGTGGETQYF. The CDR3 DNA reads TGTGCCAGCATCCCCGGGACAGGGGGCGAGACCCAGTACTTC.

This chain links TRBV19 with TRBJ1-2; D remains ambiguous. Trimming removed 1 base at V and 4 bases at J, with 10 bases between. Germline-derived CDR1 and CDR2 are LNHDA and SQIVND (reference sequence). The CDR3 is 14 residues long. This CDR3 is CASSIGGSLYGYTF. For the CDR3, the DNA is TGTGCCAGTAGTATAGGAGGATCTCTCTATGGCTACACCTTC.

The J gene is TRBJ2-2, the V gene TRBV19; the match to TRBD2 covers 15 bases. V shed 4 bases and J 4 bases; nucleotides not matched to a gene: 7. The CDR3 spans 18 residues. CDR1 is LNHDA and CDR2 is SQIVND in the germline V gene (reference sequence). The CDR3 DNA is TGTGCCAGTAGTAAACCCGTGGGACTAGCGGGAGGCACCGGGGAGCTGTTTTTT. Its translation: CASSKPVGLAGGTGELFF.

A remark on this clone: Other DNA sequences in this specimen translate into the identical CDR3. In nucleotides, the CDR3 is TGTGCCAGTAGACTAGCGGGGCACACAGATACGCAGTATTTT. Protein product: CASRLAGHTDTQYF. The rearrangement links TRBV19 to TRBJ2-3; TRBD2 agrees at 10 bases. V lost 6 bases and J lost 2; bases outside the gene matches: 2. The CDR3 length is 14 residues. The germline V gene encodes CDR1 LNHDA and CDR2 SQIVND (reference sequence).

J is TRBJ1-4 and V is TRBV15, with D possibly being TRBD1 (5 bases). The CDR3 has 14 residues. Deletions cut 4 bases from V and 8 bases from J, with 14 bases between. CDR1 is LNHNV and CDR2 is YYDKDF in the germline V gene (reference sequence). In DNA form, the CDR3 reads TGTGCCACCAGCACGACAGTGTCCTTCGAAAAACTGTTTTTT. Its translation is CATSTTVSFEKLFF.

The V call is TRBV10-1, the J call TRBJ2-3; 9 nucleotides align to TRBD2. V shed 11 bases, J shed 2 bases, and the junction held 11 bases outside the gene matches. This CDR3 is 15 amino acids long. The germline V gene encodes CDR1 WNHNN and CDR2 SYGVQD (reference sequence). The CDR3, as DNA: TGCGCCTGCATAAGGCTAGCGGGAAACACAGATACGCAGTATTTT. Encoded protein: CACIRLAGNTDTQYF.

The chain joins TRBV21-1 to TRBJ2-7; the DNA was not compared with TRBD1, the D call given in the table. TRBV21-1 is a pseudogene locus. CDR3 size: 19 residues. For the CDR3, the DNA is TGTGCCAGCAGCAAAGCCCGGACAGCGGTATCCCCCCCGTCCTACGAGCAGTACTTC. Amino acid sequence: CASSKARTAVSPPSYEQYF.

Remarks on this clone: The same CDR3 can be traced to other DNA sequences in this sample. The V gene is TRBV5-1, the J gene TRBJ2-1; 8 positions match TRBD2. The V and J ends lost 2 bases and 0 bases, in that order; junction bases with no gene match: 1. The CDR3 is 15 residues long. The germline CDR1 and CDR2 sequences are SGHRS and YFSETQ. The CDR3: CASSFSGSSYNEQFF. The DNA for the CDR3 is TGCGCCAGCAGCTTCAGCGGGAGCTCCTACAATGAGCAGTTCTTC.

This clone is a singleton in its sample. The genes are TRBV28 and TRBJ1-1; TRBD1 agrees at 8 bases. The J segment lost 7 bases and the V segment lost 6 bases, leaving 4 bases of the junction unmatched. The CDR3 runs 12 residues. In germline, CDR1 is MDHEN, CDR2 SYDVKM. CDR3 bases: TGTGCCAGCAGCCGGGACAGGAGTGAAGCTTTCTTT. Its translation: CASSRDRSEAFF.

The chain couples TRBV5-4 to TRBJ2-7, with D perhaps being TRBD1 or TRBD2 (5 bases each). Deletions cut 4 bases from V and 3 bases from J, with 17 bases between. The CDR3 runs 15 residues. CDR1 is SGHNT and CDR2 is YYREEE in the germline V gene (reference sequence). The CDR3 nucleotides are TGTGCCAGCAGCCGTCCCGGGACGGAAATCTACGAGCAGTACTTC. It yields the protein CASSRPGTEIYEQYF.

The table lists this clone with a few counts. This chain joins TRBV11-2 and TRBJ2-3, with TRBD2 matching over 9 bases. The germline gives CDR1 SGHAT, CDR2 FQNNGV. J was trimmed by 6 bases and V by 5 bases; bases with no gene match: 6. This CDR3 region has 14 residues. This chain's CDR3 is CASSRLAVRDTQYF. The DNA of the CDR3 is TGTGCCAGCAGCCGACTAGCGGTTCGGGATACGCAGTATTTT. The full variable domain, in which reference TRBV11-2 and TRBJ2-3 provide the parts outside the CDR3, is EAGVAQSPRYKIIEKRQSVAFWCNPISGHATLYWYQQILGQGPKLLIQFQNNGVVDDSQLPKDRFSAERLKGVDSTLKIQPAKLEDSAVYLCASSRLAVRDTQYFGPGTRLTVL.

In this sample, this clone turned up once. This sequence joins TRBV5-1 and TRBJ2-7; TRBD2 matches at 9 bases. The J segment lost 3 bases and the V segment lost 0 bases, leaving 7 bases of the junction unmatched. The CDR3 consists of 16 residues. Looked up from germline, CDR1 is SGHRS and CDR2 is YFSETQ. The CDR3, as DNA: TGCGCCAGCAGCTTGGCCGTGACTAGCGGAGACTACGAGCAGTACTTC. Its translation is CASSLAVTSGDYEQYF.

With regard to this clone: Mismatch with germline at one junction end may stem from a read error. The chain has TRBV27 and TRBJ1-1, with D perhaps TRBD1 (6 bases). Germline lookup yields CDR1 MNHEY and CDR2 SMNVEV (reference sequence). The CDR3 has 16 amino acids. The CDR3 DNA follows: TGTGCCAGCCGTTTTTTCAGGGGAGGTATAAACACTGAAGCTTTCTTT. It codes for CASRFFRGGINTEAFF.

This clone was seen just once. The chain carries TRBV5-1 and TRBJ2-6; TRBD1 is a possible D gene (5 bases). The CDR3 runs to 15 residues. CDR1 SGHRS and CDR2 YFSETQ come from the germline V gene. The ends were cut back, 4 bases at V and 2 bases at J, with 10 bases in the middle. The DNA for the CDR3 is TGCGCCAGCAGCCCGATGGGGCCTGGGGCCAACGTCCTGACTTTC. Amino acid sequence: CASSPMGPGANVLTF.

This chain joins TRBV5-1 and TRBJ2-7; 14 nucleotides align to TRBD2. V lost 3 bases to trimming and J lost 6 bases; unmatched junction nucleotides: 17. The CDR3 spans 19 residues. Germline CDR1 SGHRS, CDR2 YFSETQ. CDR3 loop: CASSSHPTGTSGSPGEQYF. CDR3 nucleotides: TGCGCCAGCAGCTCACATCCCACCGGGACTAGCGGGAGTCCCGGCGAGCAGTACTTC. The full variable domain, rest sourced from reference TRBV5-1 and TRBJ2-7, is KAGVTQTPRYLIKTRGQQVTLSCSPISGHRSVSWYQQTPGQGLQFLFEYFSETQRNKGNFPGRFSGRQFSNSRSEMNVSTLELGDSALYLCASSSHPTGTSGSPGEQYFGPGTRLTVT.

V usage is TRBV7-6 and J usage is TRBJ2-2; weak D call: TRBD1 (6 bases). This CDR3 region has 16 residues. V was cut by 5 bases and J by 0 bases, with 13 bases left in between. CDR1 and CDR2 (germline): SGHVS, FNYEAQ. Here the CDR3 reads CASSLVDRPNTGELFF. The CDR3 nucleotides read TGTGCCAGCAGCCTTGTGGACAGACCGAACACCGGGGAGCTGTTTTTT.

V gene TRBV4-1 combines with J gene TRBJ1-2, with TRBD1 matching over 7 bases. Trimming cost V 0 bases and J 8 bases; bases outside gene matches: 9. This CDR3 is built from 15 residues. Germline-derived CDR1 and CDR2 are MGHRA and YSYEKL. The CDR3 is CASSQDPQGTGGYTF. The CDR3 DNA reads as TGCGCCAGCAGCCAAGACCCACAGGGGACGGGGGGCTACACCTTC.

The chain couples TRBV5-4 to TRBJ2-3; 8 nucleotides align to TRBD2. This CDR3 region has 17 residues. The germline CDR1 and CDR2 sequences are SGHNT and YYREEE (reference sequence). J lost 4 bases, V lost 0 bases, and 10 bases had no gene match. The DNA for the CDR3 is TGTGCCAGCAGCTTGGTATCGCTAGCGGGTAGACCAGATACGCAGTATTTT. Its protein is CASSLVSLAGRPDTQYF.

J is TRBJ1-2 and V is TRBV7-8; perhaps TRBD1 as D (5 bases). The germline gives CDR1 SGHVS, CDR2 FQNEAQ. The CDR3 is 15 residues long. V was cut by 5 bases and J by 0 bases, with 13 bases left in between. The CDR3: CASSPRDGTNYGYTF. In DNA, the CDR3 is TGTGCCAGCAGCCCTAGGGACGGCACTAACTATGGCTACACCTTC.

This sequence joins TRBV6-5 and TRBJ1-3, with D perhaps matching TRBD1 (6 bases). The germline V gene has CDR1 MNHEY and CDR2 SVGAGI. V gave up 8 bases and J gave up 0 bases, with 11 bases separating them. The CDR3 is made up of 14 amino acids. In DNA, the CDR3 is TGTGCCAGCCGGGACATTATCTCTGGAAACACCATATATTTT. Translated, it gives CASRDIISGNTIYF.

The rearrangement uses TRBV19 and TRBJ2-7; 7 nucleotides align to TRBD1. This CDR3 has 15 amino acids. Germline CDR1 reads LNHDA; CDR2 reads SQIVND (reference sequence). Trimming removed 2 bases from V and 2 bases from J; junction bases left unmatched: 6. This CDR3 is CASSIIRQGTYEQYF. The CDR3 bases are TGTGCCAGTAGTATAATCCGACAGGGAACCTACGAGCAGTACTTC.

The chain uses TRBV20-1 and TRBJ1-2; TRBD1 might be the D (6 bases). CDR1 and CDR2 from the germline V gene are DFQATT and SNEGSKA (reference sequence). V was shortened by 7 bases and J by 7 bases, with 13 bases between the two germline ends. This CDR3 has 11 amino acids. The DNA for the CDR3 is TGCAGTGTAGGGGGGCGAAGTGGCTACACCTTC. Translated: CSVGGRSGYTF.

The chain is built from TRBV29-1 and TRBJ1-1, with a weak D call TRBD1 (5 bases). The CDR3 loop spans 14 amino acids. Germline V lookup: CDR1 SQVTM, CDR2 ANQGSEA. Trimming took 8 bases from V and 0 from J, leaving 16 bases between them. CDR3 DNA sequence: TGCAGCAATAACGGGCAGGGAATGAACACTGAAGCTTTCTTT. Its protein product is CSNNGQGMNTEAFF.